This T cell receptor (beta chain) was found in a study of T cell responses to AZD1222 COVID-19 vaccine. General study findings and limits: Seropositive at baseline were only a handful of AZD1222 recipients. Among the donors, most were white British and more were female, and clonal diversity was possibly underestimated. Dominant at 160-218 and 743-854, vaccine-associated CD4 TCRs also spanned spike.

Method: immunoSEQ multiplex PCR; TCRdb's copy keeps in-frame clones and lacks some. This sample has around 140,000 clones, with about 91% found just once. Regarding this clone: Its antigen is unidentified.

The TCR was taken from an adult in good health. The sample consisted of peripheral blood, taken on day 0 of AZD1222 vaccination.

CDR3 in DNA: TGTGCCAGCAGCTTAGAGGCGGGGGGGCCGAATGAGCAGTTCTTC. Translation gives CASSLEAGGPNEQFF. The chain is built from TRBV7-2 and TRBJ2-1; TRBD2 matches at 9 bases. Germline CDR1 is SGHTA and CDR2 is FQGNSA. This CDR3 is built from 15 residues. Trimming at V came to 1 base and at J to 7 bases, leaving 5 bases not matched to a gene.